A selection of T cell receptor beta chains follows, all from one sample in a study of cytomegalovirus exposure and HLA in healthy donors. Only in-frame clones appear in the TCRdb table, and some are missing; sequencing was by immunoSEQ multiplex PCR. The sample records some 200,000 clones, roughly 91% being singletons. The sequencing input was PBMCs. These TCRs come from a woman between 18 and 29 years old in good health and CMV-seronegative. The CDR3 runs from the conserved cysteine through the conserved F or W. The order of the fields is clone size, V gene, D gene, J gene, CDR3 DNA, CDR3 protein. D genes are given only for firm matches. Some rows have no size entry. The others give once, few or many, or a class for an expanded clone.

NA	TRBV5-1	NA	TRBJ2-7	TGCGCCAGCAGCAGCATGACAGCCTACGAGCAGTACTTC	CASSSMTAYEQYF
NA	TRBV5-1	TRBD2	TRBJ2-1	TGCGCCAGCAGCTCGGGACTAGCGGGTCTCGATGAGCAGTTCTTC	CASSSGLAGLDEQFF
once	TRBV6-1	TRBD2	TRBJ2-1	TGTGCCAGCAGTATCCGGGAGGGCCCCTACAATGAGCAGTTCTTC	CASSIREGPYNEQFF
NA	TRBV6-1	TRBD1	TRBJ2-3	TGTGCCAGCAGTGGGAAGACAGGGTCAGCAGATACGCAGTATTTT	CASSGKTGSADTQYF
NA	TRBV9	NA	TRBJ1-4	TGTGCCAGCAGCGTAGGTAGAGGAGGTGGAAAACTGTTTTTT	CASSVGRGGGKLFF
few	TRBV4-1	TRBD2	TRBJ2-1	TGCGCCAGCAGCCAAGTGTCGGGAGGGCACCCTGGGTTCTTC	CASSQVSGGHPGFF
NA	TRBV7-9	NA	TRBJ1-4	TGTGCCAGCAGCTTCCCGCAGGGAACACCTAATGAAAAACTGTTTTTT	CASSFPQGTPNEKLFF
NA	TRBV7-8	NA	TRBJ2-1	TGTGCCAGCAGCTTAGCGGGAGGACCGACCGACAATGAGCAGTTCTTC	CASSLAGGPTDNEQFF
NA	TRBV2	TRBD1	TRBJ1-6	TGTGCCAGCAGTACCATGAGGGACAGGGGAAATTCACCCCTCCACTTT	CASSTMRDRGNSPLHF
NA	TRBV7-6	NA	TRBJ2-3	TGTGCCAGCCGTAGGACAGATAGCACAGATACGCAGTATTTT	CASRRTDSTDTQYF
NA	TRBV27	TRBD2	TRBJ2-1	TGTGCCAGCAGTTTCTCAGTCAGCGGGAGAAATGAGCAGTTCTTC	CASSFSVSGRNEQFF
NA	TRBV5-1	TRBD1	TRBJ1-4	TGCGCCAGCAGCTTGATGGGACAGGGTAGGGAAAAACTGTTTTTT	CASSLMGQGREKLFF
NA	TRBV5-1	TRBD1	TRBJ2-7	TGCGCCAGCAGCTCCTACAAGGGGGCCAACCTCTACGAGCAGTACTTC	CASSSYKGANLYEQYF
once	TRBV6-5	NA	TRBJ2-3	TGTGCCAGCATTGGACAGACCTCGAACACAGATACGCAGTATTTT	CASIGQTSNTDTQYF
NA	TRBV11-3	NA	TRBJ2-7	TGTGCCAGCAGCGAATTCGACAGGCCCGACGAGCAGTACTTC	CASSEFDRPDEQYF
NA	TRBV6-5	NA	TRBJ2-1	TGTGCCAGCAGGCTCCTAGCAAGCTCCTACAATGAGCAGTTCTTC	CASRLLASSYNEQFF
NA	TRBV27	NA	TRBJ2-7	TGTGCCAGCAGTTTTTCCCAGGGCTACGAGCAGTACTTC	CASSFSQGYEQYF
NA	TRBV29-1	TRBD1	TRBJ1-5	TGCAGCGTAGGGACAGGGGGCGAGGGCAATCAGCCCCAGCATTTT	CSVGTGGEGNQPQHF
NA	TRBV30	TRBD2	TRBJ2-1	TGTGCCTGGAGTCGACTAGCTTTCGAGCAGTTCTTC	CAWSRLAFEQFF
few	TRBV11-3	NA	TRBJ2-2	TGTGCCAGCAGACTAACCGGGGAGCTGTTTTTT	CASRLTGELFF
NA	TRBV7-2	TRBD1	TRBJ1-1	TGTGCCAGCAGTACAGACAGGGCGGGGGCTTTCTTT	CASSTDRAGAFF
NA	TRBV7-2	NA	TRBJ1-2	TGTGCCAGCAGCTTCATGGCAGGGACTCCAGGCCCAGATGGCTACACCTTC	CASSFMAGTPGPDGYTF
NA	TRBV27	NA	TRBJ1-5	TGTGCCAGCAGTTTATTTGGGGGCGGGAATCAGCCCCAGCATTTT	CASSLFGGGNQPQHF
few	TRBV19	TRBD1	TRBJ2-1	TGTGCCAGTAGTGCGCGAGACAGGGGTACCCACAATGAGCAGTTCTTC	CASSARDRGTHNEQFF
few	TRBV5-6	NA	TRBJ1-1	TGTGCCAGCAGCTTGGGGTGGGGGGGGAACACTGAAGCTTTCTTT	CASSLGWGGNTEAFF
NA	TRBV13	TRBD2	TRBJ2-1	TGTGCCAGCAGCTTAGGCCGACTAGCGGGAGGGATTGAGCAGTTCTTC	CASSLGRLAGGIEQFF
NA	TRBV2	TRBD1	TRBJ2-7	TGTGCCATCAAGACAGGGGCCGTACACCCCCCCTACGAGCAGTACTTC	CAIKTGAVHPPYEQYF
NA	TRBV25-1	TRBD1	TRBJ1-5	TGTGCCAGCAGTGGCCCGACAGGGGGCACAAGACAGCCCCAGCATTTT	CASSGPTGGTRQPQHF
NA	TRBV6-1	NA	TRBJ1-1	TGTGCCAGCAGCGGGGGACCGTACATGAACACTGAAGCTTTCTTT	CASSGGPYMNTEAFF
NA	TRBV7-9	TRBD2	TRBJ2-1	TGTGCCAGCAGCTTAAGCGGGGGGAGGGGGCAGTTCTTC	CASSLSGGRGQFF
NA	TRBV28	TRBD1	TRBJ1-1	TGTGCCAGCAGTCCCCGGACAGGGGGCAGGAACACTGAAGCTTTCTTT	CASSPRTGGRNTEAFF
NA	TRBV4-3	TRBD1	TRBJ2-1	TGCGCCAGCAGCCAAGATCGGGACAGGTATGGCGATGAGCAGTTCTTC	CASSQDRDRYGDEQFF
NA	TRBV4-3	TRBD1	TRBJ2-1	TGCGCCAGCAGCCAAGTTCGAGGGGGCCGGTTCAATGAGCAGTTCTTC	CASSQVRGGRFNEQFF
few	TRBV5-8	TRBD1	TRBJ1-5	TGTGCCAGCAGCACTGAGTCCGGGACAGGGAAACGTAGCAATCAGCCCCAGCATTTT	CASSTESGTGKRSNQPQHF
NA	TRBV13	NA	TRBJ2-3	TGTGCCAGCAGCTCAGCGGCCGATACGCAGTATTTT	CASSSAADTQYF
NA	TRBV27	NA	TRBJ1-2	TGTGCCAGCAGTTTCGGGGGGGCCAGCTATGGCTACACCTTC	CASSFGGASYGYTF
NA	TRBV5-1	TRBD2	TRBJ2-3	TGCGCCAGCAGCTTGTGGGGGGGAAGCACAGATACGCAGTATTTT	CASSLWGGSTDTQYF
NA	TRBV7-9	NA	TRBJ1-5	TGTGCCAGCAGCTTAAACCAGAATCAGCCCCAGCATTTT	CASSLNQNQPQHF
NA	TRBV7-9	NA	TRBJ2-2	TGTGCCAGCAGCGGACGCGGGTACCCCGGGGAGCTGTTTTTT	CASSGRGYPGELFF
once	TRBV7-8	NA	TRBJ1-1	TGTGCCAGCAGCTGGGCCCTCGGCCCCCTTTTGAACACTGAAGCTTTCTTT	CASSWALGPLLNTEAFF
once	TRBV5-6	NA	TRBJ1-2	TGTGCCAGCAGCATGAGGTTCTCAGGGAACTATGGCTACACCTTC	CASSMRFSGNYGYTF
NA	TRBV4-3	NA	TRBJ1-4	TGCGCCAGCAGCCAGGGCGACAGGTCCAATGAAAAACTGTTTTTT	CASSQGDRSNEKLFF
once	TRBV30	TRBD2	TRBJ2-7	TGTGCCTGGAATCACCCCCGGACTAGAAACGAGCAGTACTTC	CAWNHPRTRNEQYF
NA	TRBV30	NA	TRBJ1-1	TGTGCCTGGAGTGTAATGGCAGGCTCGGCCACTGAAGCTTTCTTT	CAWSVMAGSATEAFF
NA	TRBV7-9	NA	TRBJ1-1	TGTGCCAGCAGCGAAACTGGGAACACTGAAGCTTTCTTT	CASSETGNTEAFF
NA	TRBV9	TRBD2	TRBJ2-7	TGTGCCAGCAGCGAGGGACTAGCCCCCTACGAGCAGTACTTC	CASSEGLAPYEQYF
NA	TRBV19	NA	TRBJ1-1	TGTGCCAGTGTGTGGCGGCTGAACACTGAAGCTTTCTTT	CASVWRLNTEAFF
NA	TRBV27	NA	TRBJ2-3	TGTGCCAGCAGTTTATCGATTGGCCCGGCCACAGGTACGCAGTATTTT	CASSLSIGPATGTQYF
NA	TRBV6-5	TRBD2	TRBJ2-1	TGTGCCAGCAGTTACTCGTTTGGGACGGGGGGGAATGAGCAGTTCTTC	CASSYSFGTGGNEQFF
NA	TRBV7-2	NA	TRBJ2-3	TGTGCCAGCAGCTTAGAGGCGGGCCAGACAGATACGCAGTATTTT	CASSLEAGQTDTQYF
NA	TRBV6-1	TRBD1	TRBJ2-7	TGTGCCAGCAGTGACCGGGACAGGGAGCAGTACTTC	CASSDRDREQYF
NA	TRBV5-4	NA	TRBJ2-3	TGTGCCAGCAGCTTGGCCGCAGGGCATGATACGCAGTATTTT	CASSLAAGHDTQYF
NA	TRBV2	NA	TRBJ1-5	TGTGCCAGCAGTGAAGAATCGGGGGGTAGGTTCGGCAATCAGCCCCAGCATTTT	CASSEESGGRFGNQPQHF